Shown below are 32 T cell receptor beta chains from a single sample sequenced in a study of blood T cell repertoires in COVID-19. Sequencing used immunoSEQ multiplex PCR; TCRdb keeps in-frame clones, though not all of them. The table records some 89,000 clones, more than 75% of them present only once. The material sequenced was peripheral blood. The receptors stem from a human donor in a cohort sampled during active COVID-19.

V usage is TRBV30 and J usage is TRBJ2-7; 16 nucleotides agree with TRBD2. Germline lookup yields CDR1 GTSNPN and CDR2 SVGIG (reference sequence). The CDR3 covers 18 residues. The V segment lost 2 bases and the J segment 3 bases; nucleotides outside the gene matches: 10. The CDR3 nucleotides are TGTGCCTGGAGTCCCGGGACTAGCGGGAGGGCCTTTCACTACGAGCAGTACTTC. It encodes CAWSPGTSGRAFHYEQYF.

The chain employs TRBV19 and TRBJ2-2, with 7 bases aligning to TRBD1. CDR1 is LNHDA, CDR2 SQIVND, per germline (reference sequence). This CDR3 comprises 13 residues. The junction had 3 bases not matched to a gene; V was cut back by 5 bases and J by 6 bases. Here the CDR3 reads CASSEGAAGELFF. CDR3 DNA sequence: TGTGCCAGTAGTGAGGGGGCGGCCGGGGAGCTGTTTTTT.

The J gene is TRBJ2-2, the V gene TRBV27; TRBD2 matches at 10 bases. The CDR3 is 15 residues long. Germline CDR1 reads MNHEY; CDR2 reads SMNVEV (reference sequence). The V segment lost 5 bases and the J segment 7 bases; nucleotides outside the gene matches: 7. The CDR3 reads CASSVAASGSGELFF. CDR3 nucleotides: TGTGCCAGCAGTGTCGCGGCTAGCGGGAGCGGGGAGCTGTTTTTT.

V usage is TRBV5-4 and J usage is TRBJ1-2, with TRBD1 as a possible D gene (6 bases). CDR1 SGHNT and CDR2 YYREEE come from the germline V gene (reference sequence). V was shortened by 4 bases and J by 1 base, with 17 bases between the two germline ends. The CDR3 consists of 16 residues. The CDR3 DNA reads as TGTGCCAGCAGCCCGAAAGGACAGACTTTTAACTATGGCTACACCTTC. Protein: CASSPKGQTFNYGYTF. Using reference TRBV5-4 and TRBJ1-2 for the parts outside the CDR3, the full variable domain is ETGVTQSPTHLIKTRGQQVTLRCSSQSGHNTVSWYQQALGQGPQFIFQYYREEENGRGNFPPRFSGLQFPNYSSELNVNALELDDSALYLCASSPKGQTFNYGYTFGSGTRLTVV.

The rearrangement uses TRBV28 and TRBJ1-2; tentatively, D is TRBD1 (6 bases). This CDR3 region has 14 residues. V was clipped by 4 bases and J by 8 bases, with 17 bases between them. Germline-derived CDR1 and CDR2 are MDHEN and SYDVKM. The CDR3 is CASSSYSRGNGYTF. The CDR3, as DNA: TGTGCCAGCAGTTCCTACTCCAGGGGCAACGGCTACACCTTC.

CDR3 DNA: TGTGCCTGGAATTCAGGGACTAGCGTAAGCCCTGAGCAGTTCTTC. This gives the protein CAWNSGTSVSPEQFF. V is TRBV30 and J is TRBJ2-1, with 10 bases fitting TRBD2. The ends lost 4 bases at V and 9 bases at J; junction bases unmatched: 12. The CDR3 runs to 15 residues. Germline V gives CDR1 GTSNPN, CDR2 SVGIG (reference sequence).

The V call is TRBV19, the J call TRBJ2-5; 12 bases align to TRBD2. The CDR3 is 16 residues long. CDR1 is LNHDA, CDR2 SQIVND, per germline (reference sequence). Trimming took 3 bases from V and 5 from J; bases not matched to a gene: 7. CDR3 loop: CASSITTSGGRETQYF. The CDR3 DNA follows: TGTGCCAGTAGTATTACCACTAGCGGGGGGCGTGAGACCCAGTACTTC. The whole variable domain, remainder taken from reference TRBV19 and TRBJ2-5, is DGGITQSPKYLFRKEGQNVTLSCEQNLNHDAMYWYRQDPGQGLRLIYYSQIVNDFQKGDIAEGYSVSREKKESFPLTVTSAQKNPTAFYLCASSITTSGGRETQYFGPGTRLLVL.

The rearrangement joins TRBV29-1 to TRBJ1-2, with 10 nucleotides matching TRBD1. Losses at the gene ends were 6 bases for V and 5 bases for J; bases not matched to a gene: 15. The CDR3 is 16 amino acids. Germline V gene sequence: CDR1 SQVTM, CDR2 ANQGSEA. CDR3: CSVENIGTGAGYGYTF. DNA of the CDR3: TGCAGCGTCGAAAATATAGGGACAGGGGCAGGGTATGGCTACACCTTC.

The sample holds a few counts of this clone. The V gene is TRBV2, the J gene TRBJ1-1; the D gene is possibly TRBD1 (5 bases). CDR1 and CDR2 (germline): SNHLY, FYNNEI. The CDR3 contains 11 residues. V lost 6 bases and J 8 bases, leaving 10 bases between the germline ends. CDR3 sequence: CASSLGHEAFF. In DNA, the CDR3 is TGTGCCAGCAGCCTCGGACACGAAGCTTTCTTT. Full variable domain (missing parts from reference TRBV2 and TRBJ1-1): EPEVTQTPSHQVTQMGQEVILRCVPISNHLYFYWYRQILGQKVEFLVSFYNNEISEKSEIFDDQFSVERPDGSNFTLKIRSTKLEDSAMYFCASSLGHEAFFGQGTRLTVV.

This sequence joins TRBV18 and TRBJ1-3, with D unclear. The CDR3 loop spans 15 amino acids. V lost 3 bases to trimming and J lost 0 bases, with 9 bases between them. CDR1 is KGHSH, CDR2 LQKENI, per germline. In DNA, the CDR3 is TGTGCCAGCTCACCCCGGGTCGCCTCTGGAAACACCATATATTTT. Encoded protein: CASSPRVASGNTIYF.

The rearrangement links TRBV5-1 to TRBJ1-2, with TRBD1 as a possible D gene (6 bases). CDR3 length: 15 amino acids. The germline V and J ends were trimmed by 4 bases and 2 bases, with 15 bases remaining between them. The germline gives CDR1 SGHRS, CDR2 YFSETQ. This chain's CDR3 is CASSRTGQFNYGYTF. CDR3 nucleotides: TGCGCCAGCAGCCGGACCGGACAGTTCAACTATGGCTACACCTTC.

The chain is built from TRBV10-3 and TRBJ2-5; 11 positions match TRBD2. The CDR3 consists of 16 residues. J gave up 0 bases and V 5 bases, and 5 bases lay outside the gene matches. Per the germline V gene, CDR1 is ENHRY and CDR2 is SYGVKD. CDR3 protein: CAISKLAGAYQETQYF. The CDR3, as DNA: TGTGCCATCAGTAAACTAGCGGGAGCGTACCAAGAGACCCAGTACTTC.

The V and J genes are TRBV19 and TRBJ2-2; possibly TRBD2 for D (6 bases). CDR1 and CDR2 from the germline V gene are LNHDA and SQIVND (reference sequence). V lost 5 bases to trimming and J lost 5 bases, with 12 bases between them. The CDR3 contains 14 residues. The CDR3 here is CASSSGGHTGELFF. The CDR3 DNA follows: TGTGCCAGTAGTTCTGGAGGGCATACCGGGGAGCTGTTTTTT.

The chain is built from TRBV4-3 and TRBJ1-1; 7 positions agree with TRBD1. The germline CDR1 and CDR2 sequences are LGHNA and YSLEER. The CDR3 runs to 16 residues. The V segment lost 1 base and the J segment 0 bases; nucleotides outside the gene matches: 5. CDR3 coding DNA: TGCGCCAGCAGCCAAGGGGTGACAGGGATGAACACTGAAGCTTTCTTT. Its translation is CASSQGVTGMNTEAFF.

V gene TRBV6-6 combines with J gene TRBJ2-5, with TRBD1 matching 8 bases. This CDR3 spans 15 amino acids. From germline, CDR1 is MNHNY and CDR2 SVGAGI (reference sequence). The V and J ends lost 6 bases and 4 bases, in that order; junction bases with no gene match: 10. Here the CDR3 reads CASSSTDRGGETQYF. In DNA form, the CDR3 reads TGTGCCAGCAGCAGTACTGACAGGGGAGGAGAGACCCAGTACTTC.

The V and J genes are TRBV6-6 and TRBJ1-1, with 9 bases matching TRBD1. Germline V gene lookup returns CDR1 MNHNY and CDR2 SVGAGI (reference sequence). The CDR3 extends over 15 amino acids. V shed 6 bases, J shed 7 bases, and the junction held 12 bases outside the gene matches. The CDR3 coding sequence is TGTGCCAGCAGCCATGGGACAGGGACCGGTGGTGAAGCTTTCTTT. It codes for CASSHGTGTGGEAFF.

The rearrangement uses TRBV6-5 and TRBJ1-1; D may be TRBD1 (6 bases). Looked up from germline, CDR1 is MNHEY and CDR2 is SVGAGI. V lost 2 bases and J lost 4, with 11 bases in between. The CDR3 is 14 residues long. CDR3: CASSYRGSGTEAFF. The CDR3 nucleotides read TGTGCCAGCAGTTACAGGGGGTCGGGCACTGAAGCTTTCTTT.

This clone appeared a few times. The DNA for the CDR3 is TGTGCCAGCAGCGTCGGACTAGCGCATATCTCCTACGAGCAGTACTTC. This gives the protein CASSVGLAHISYEQYF. The chain joins TRBV7-9 to TRBJ2-7; TRBD2 aligns across 9 bases. The V gene end was trimmed by 5 bases and the J gene end by 0 bases; junction bases not matched to a gene: 8. The CDR3 contains 16 residues. Germline CDR1 reads SEHNR; CDR2 reads FQNEAQ (reference sequence).

The chain combines TRBV14 with TRBJ1-2; TRBD1 matches 10 bases. Germline V gives CDR1 SGHDN, CDR2 FVKESK. V lost 2 bases, J lost 7 bases, and 13 bases stayed unmatched. This CDR3 has 17 amino acids. CDR3 residues: CASSQSLGQGSLAGYTF. CDR3 coding DNA: TGTGCCAGCAGCCAAAGTTTGGGACAGGGGTCCTTGGCTGGCTACACCTTC.

The rearrangement links TRBV20-1 to TRBJ2-1; tentatively, D is TRBD1 (5 bases). CDR3 length: 14 amino acids. V was cut by 3 bases and J by 3 bases, with 12 bases left in between. Germline assignment: CDR1 DFQATT and CDR2 SNEGSKA (reference sequence). In nucleotides, the CDR3 is TGCAGTGCTAGTCAGGGAATTGGCTACAATGAGCAGTTCTTC. Translation gives CSASQGIGYNEQFF.

CDR3 in amino acids: CASSLNGAGGYNEQFF. The DNA of the CDR3 is TGTGCCAGCAGTTTAAACGGGGCAGGGGGTTACAATGAGCAGTTCTTC. The rearrangement links TRBV28 to TRBJ2-1; TRBD1 matches at 7 bases. Trimming cost V 2 bases and J 4 bases; bases outside gene matches: 8. CDR3 length equals 16 residues. Per the germline V gene, CDR1 is MDHEN and CDR2 is SYDVKM.

The chain is built from TRBV19 and TRBJ1-2; a possible D gene is TRBD1 (6 bases). CDR1 LNHDA and CDR2 SQIVND come from the germline V gene (reference sequence). V lost 4 bases and J lost 7, with 10 bases in between. The CDR3 extends over 12 amino acids. CDR3 loop: CASSTGTLGYTF. In DNA form, the CDR3 reads TGTGCCAGTAGTACCGGGACACTTGGCTACACCTTC.

The chain has TRBV6-5 and TRBJ1-3, with unresolved D. CDR3 size: 16 residues. Germline assignment: CDR1 MNHEY and CDR2 SVGAGI. V lost 2 bases to trimming and J lost 4 bases, with 15 bases between them. The CDR3 bases are TGTGCCAGCAGTTACCCCCGTCGGGGTGGGGGAAACACCATATATTTT. As protein: CASSYPRRGGGNTIYF.

The rearrangement uses TRBV6-2 or TRBV6-3 and TRBJ1-1, with D unresolved. Trimming stripped 2 bases from V and 0 bases from J, with 13 bases between. The germline gives CDR1 MNHEY, CDR2 SVGEGT. This CDR3 is built from 16 residues. CDR3 bases: TGTGCCAGCAGTTACCGCAGCGGCTTAATGAACACTGAAGCTTTCTTT. Protein product: CASSYRSGLMNTEAFF.

The DNA for the CDR3 is TGTGCCAGTAGTATAGCCTTCTATGGCTACACCTTC. Translation: CASSIAFYGYTF. The rearrangement links TRBV19 to TRBJ1-2; D uncertain. CDR1 LNHDA and CDR2 SQIVND come from the germline V gene (reference sequence). The CDR3 has 12 residues. V lost 1 base and J 4 bases, leaving 4 bases between the germline ends. The full variable domain, with the rest looked up from reference TRBV19 and TRBJ1-2, is DGGITQSPKYLFRKEGQNVTLSCEQNLNHDAMYWYRQDPGQGLRLIYYSQIVNDFQKGDIAEGYSVSREKKESFPLTVTSAQKNPTAFYLCASSIAFYGYTFGSGTRLTVV.

The chain uses TRBV7-2 and TRBJ2-4; D ambiguous. CDR1 SGHTA and CDR2 FQGNSA come from the germline V gene. This CDR3 is built from 16 residues. V was cut by 5 bases and J by 1 base, with 15 bases left in between. In DNA, the CDR3 is TGTGCCAGCAGCATCAGATCGACTCTCGCCAAAAACATTCAGTACTTC. Residues: CASSIRSTLAKNIQYF.

The chain employs TRBV5-1 and TRBJ2-3; D unresolved. V dropped 1 base and J dropped 0 bases, with 9 bases sitting between them. The length of the CDR3 is 15 residues. The germline gives CDR1 SGHRS, CDR2 YFSETQ. The DNA for the CDR3 is TGCGCCAGCAGCTTGTTTCTAGAGAGCACAGATACGCAGTATTTT. Its translation: CASSLFLESTDTQYF.

The rearrangement links TRBV9 to TRBJ2-1; possibly TRBD1 for D (6 bases). Germline-derived CDR1 and CDR2 are SGDLS and YYNGEE. The V end lost 0 bases, the J end lost 8 bases, and 18 bases lay between the germline ends. The CDR3 runs to 16 residues. The CDR3 spells CASSVAGPPGAHEQFF. The CDR3 DNA reads as TGTGCCAGCAGCGTAGCGGGACCCCCAGGGGCCCATGAGCAGTTCTTC.

The chain links TRBV6-5 to TRBJ2-1, with TRBD1 identical over 8 bases. Trimming cost V 1 base and J 4 bases; bases outside gene matches: 6. The V gene's germline CDR1 is MNHEY and CDR2 SVGAGI. CDR3 length: 16 residues. In DNA, the CDR3 is TGTGCCAGCAGTTACTTGGGGACAGGAAGGTACAATGAGCAGTTCTTC. Amino acids: CASSYLGTGRYNEQFF.

The J gene is TRBJ1-2, the V gene TRBV12-3 or TRBV12-4; D unresolved. The CDR3 totals 12 residues. Trimming stripped 5 bases from V and 2 bases from J, with 6 bases between. DNA for the CDR3: TGTGCCAGCAGTCCTGTGAACTATGGCTACACCTTC. It translates to CASSPVNYGYTF.

V gene TRBV9 combines with J gene TRBJ1-2, with TRBD1 identical over 10 bases. Germline values: CDR1 SGDLS, CDR2 YYNGEE. This CDR3 spans 13 amino acids. V lost 2 bases to trimming and J lost 9 bases; unmatched junction nucleotides: 4. The CDR3 sequence: CASSVGQGQSYTF. The CDR3 bases are TGTGCCAGCAGCGTGGGACAGGGGCAGAGCTACACCTTC.

This clone is medium-sized by share. The CDR3 nucleotides read TGTGCCAGCAGCTTGGACGGGACAGGGGATAATTCACCCCTCCACTTT. Protein product: CASSLDGTGDNSPLHF. This chain uses TRBV5-6 with TRBJ1-6; 10 nucleotides align to TRBD1. J was trimmed by 5 bases and V by 0 bases; bases with no gene match: 2. This CDR3 contains 16 residues. Germline lookup yields CDR1 SGHDT and CDR2 YYEEEE.